This is a list of T cell receptor beta chains from one sample in a study of T-cell reconstitution after alpha-beta-depleted transplantation in children. TCRdb ran MiXCR on the PCR reads and lists one entry per CDR3 protein. The table has hundreds of thousands of distinct CDR3 sequences, approximately 13% seen once; the top ten hold 2.2%. Sequences were derived from PBMCs, mostly from graft donor cells, sampled 360 days after TCRalphabeta/CD19-depleted stem cell transplant. The receptors derive from a male patient between 5 and 17 years old who had a stem cell transplant for acute myeloid leukemia, so the T cells may come from the graft donor. CDR3s include the opening cysteine and the closing phenylalanine or tryptophan. A D gene is named only where the DNA matches it firmly. Some rows mark clone size as missing; the rest say once, few, many or name a class of expanded clone.

TRBV5-1,TRBJ2-2,TRBD1,.,TGCGCCAGCAGCTTGGTTTCAGGGGGAGCGAACACCGGGGAGCTGTTTTTT,CASSLVSGGANTGELFF
TRBV20-1,TRBJ2-2,.,.,TGCAGTGCTCTTAACCTCCGGGTGGTCGGGGAGCTGTTTTTT,CSALNLRVVGELFF
TRBV24-1,TRBJ2-5,TRBD2,few,TGTGCCACCAGTGAGCGGGAGGGCCGGGAGACCCAGTACTTC,CATSEREGRETQYF
TRBV29-1,TRBJ2-1,.,many,TGCAGCGTTGACACTCACAATGAGCAGTTCTTC,CSVDTHNEQFF
TRBV5-6,TRBJ2-1,.,few,TGTGCCAGCAGCTTGTTCTCAAACCCGGATGAGCAGTTCTTC,CASSLFSNPDEQFF
TRBV20-1,TRBJ2-3,.,.,TGCAGTGCTAGAGATAGACACGTAAGCACAGATACGCAGTATTTT,CSARDRHVSTDTQYF
TRBV6-5,TRBJ2-3,.,.,TGTGCCAGCAGTTACAAGTACACAGATACGCAGTATTTT,CASSYKYTDTQYF
TRBV5-1,TRBJ2-3,TRBD2,.,TGCGCCAGCAGCCCGGCCCCGGGGGGAGGGCCAGGAGATACGCAGTATTTT,CASSPAPGGGPGDTQYF
TRBV6-5,TRBJ2-1,TRBD2,few,TGTGCCAGCAGCGTCAGGACTAGCGGGGGAAATGAGCAGTTCTTC,CASSVRTSGGNEQFF
TRBV28,TRBJ2-3,.,.,TGTGCCAGCAGAACTAGCCCTGCTGTTGATACGCAGTATTTT,CASRTSPAVDTQYF
TRBV20-1,TRBJ2-5,TRBD1,few,TGCAGTGCTAGAACCCACAGGGGATTACAAGAGACCCAGTACTTC,CSARTHRGLQETQYF
TRBV10-3,TRBJ1-5,.,few,TGTGCCATCAGTGTTGGGGATCAGCCCCAGCATTTT,CAISVGDQPQHF
TRBV19,TRBJ2-3,.,.,TGTGCCAGTAGTATAGGGAAGGGGCAGCGAATAATCTCAGATACGCAGTATTTT,CASSIGKGQRIISDTQYF
TRBV7-2,TRBJ2-1,TRBD2,many,TGTGCCAGCAGCTTAGCGGTAATAGCGGGAGTGAGCTCCTACAATGAGCAGTTCTTC,CASSLAVIAGVSSYNEQFF
TRBV5-1,TRBJ2-1,TRBD2,.,TGCGCCAGCAGCTTGTTGACGGGAGGGCCGAACAATGAGCAGTTCTTC,CASSLLTGGPNNEQFF
TRBV6-5,TRBJ1-2,.,.,TGTGCCAGCAGTTACGACACCAACTATGGCTACACCTTC,CASSYDTNYGYTF
TRBV18,TRBJ2-1,.,.,TGTGCCAGCTCACCGATGGATGAGCAGTTCTTC,CASSPMDEQFF
TRBV12-3/TRBV12-4,TRBJ2-7,.,many,TGTGCCAGCAGTTTTAGACAGAACTACGAGCAGTACTTC,CASSFRQNYEQYF
TRBV6-5,TRBJ1-4,.,.,TGTGCCAGCAGTTACTCGAGGGCTGAAAAACTGTTTTTT,CASSYSRAEKLFF